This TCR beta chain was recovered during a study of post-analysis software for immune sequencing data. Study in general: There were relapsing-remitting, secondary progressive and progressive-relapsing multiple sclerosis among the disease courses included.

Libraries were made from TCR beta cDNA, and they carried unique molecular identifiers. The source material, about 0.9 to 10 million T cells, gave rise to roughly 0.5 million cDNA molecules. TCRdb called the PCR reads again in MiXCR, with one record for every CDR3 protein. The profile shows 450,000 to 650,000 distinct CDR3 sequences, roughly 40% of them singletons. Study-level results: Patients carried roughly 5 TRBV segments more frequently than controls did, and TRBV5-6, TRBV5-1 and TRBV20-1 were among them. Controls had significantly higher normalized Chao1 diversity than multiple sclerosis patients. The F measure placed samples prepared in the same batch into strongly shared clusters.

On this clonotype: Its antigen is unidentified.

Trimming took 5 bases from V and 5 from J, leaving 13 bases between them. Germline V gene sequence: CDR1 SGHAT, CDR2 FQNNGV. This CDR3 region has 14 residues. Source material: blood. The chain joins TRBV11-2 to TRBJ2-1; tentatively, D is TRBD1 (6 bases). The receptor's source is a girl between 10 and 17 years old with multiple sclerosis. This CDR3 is CASSPTGTNNEQFF. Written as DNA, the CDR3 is TGTGCCAGCAGCCCTACCGGGACAAACAATGAGCAGTTCTTC.